This TCR beta chain was retrieved from a study of monozygotic twins with cystic fibrosis. The length of the CDR3 is 15 residues. V dropped 4 bases and J dropped 2 bases, with 12 bases sitting between them. Germline V CDR1 and CDR2: MGHRA, YSYEKL. Points from the study as a whole: In 13 of 16 pairs, V gene usage was closest to the co-twin's. Monozygotic CF twin pairs shared significantly more nucleotide-identical clonotypes than unrelated CF individuals did.

On this clone: Its matching antigen is unknown.

Here immunoSEQ multiplex PCR was the method, and the copy in TCRdb shows in-frame clones only, minus some. The sample includes more than 30,000 clones, just over 95% seen only once; the top ten take about 0.17%. The sequence was collected from a girl aged 2-9 years with cystic fibrosis. Source material: blood. V gene TRBV4-1 combines with J gene TRBJ2-1; D is perhaps TRBD1 or TRBD2 (5 bases each). CDR3 in DNA: TGCGCCAGCAGCCGGGGGTACAGCACCTACAATGAGCAGTTCTTC. Its translation: CASSRGYSTYNEQFF.